A single sample is the source of the 4 T cell receptor beta chains below, sequenced in a study of blood T cell repertoires in COVID-19. Using immunoSEQ multiplex PCR, the repertoire was profiled, and TCRdb retains in-frame clones only, with some absent. The sample includes about 87,000 clones, more than 70% of them seen just once. The sample consisted of peripheral blood. The source of these receptors is a woman aged 60-75 years with acute or convalescent COVID-19.

The CDR3 DNA reads as TGTGCCAGCAGTAAGGACAGGGGGAGTGAAAAACTGTTTTTT. Protein: CASSKDRGSEKLFF. The chain employs TRBV2 and TRBJ1-4; 10 positions agree with TRBD1. The trim removed 5 bases at V and 7 bases at J, leaving 4 bases unmatched. Germline V gene data show CDR1 as SNHLY and CDR2 as FYNNEI. CDR3 length: 14 residues.

The V and J genes are TRBV5-4 and TRBJ2-7; 7 bases agree with TRBD1. J gave up 7 bases and V 0 bases, and 4 bases lay outside the gene matches. There are 13 residues in the CDR3. Germline CDR1 SGHNT, CDR2 YYREEE (reference sequence). DNA for the CDR3: TGTGCCAGCAGCTTGGATGCAGGGGGAGAGCAGTACTTC. It encodes CASSLDAGGEQYF.

The chain has TRBV10-1 and TRBJ1-5; 8 bases are shared with TRBD1. Germline-derived CDR1 and CDR2 are WNHNN and SYGVQD (reference sequence). After removal of 0 bases from V and 6 bases from J, the junction contained 10 bases not matched to a gene. CDR3 length: 17 residues. This chain's CDR3 is CASSESTEQGGGQPQHF. CDR3 sequence (DNA): TGCGCCAGCAGTGAGTCTACGGAACAGGGGGGTGGTCAGCCCCAGCATTTT.

V and J are TRBV20-1 and TRBJ2-7, with TRBD2 identical over 13 bases. The CDR3 totals 16 residues. V lost 3 bases, J lost 1 base, and 6 bases stayed unmatched. Germline V gene data show CDR1 as DFQATT and CDR2 as SNEGSKA (reference sequence). The CDR3 coding sequence is TGCAGTGCTAGTAGTTTGGGACTAGCGGGATCCTACGAGCAGTACTTC. It yields the protein CSASSLGLAGSYEQYF.